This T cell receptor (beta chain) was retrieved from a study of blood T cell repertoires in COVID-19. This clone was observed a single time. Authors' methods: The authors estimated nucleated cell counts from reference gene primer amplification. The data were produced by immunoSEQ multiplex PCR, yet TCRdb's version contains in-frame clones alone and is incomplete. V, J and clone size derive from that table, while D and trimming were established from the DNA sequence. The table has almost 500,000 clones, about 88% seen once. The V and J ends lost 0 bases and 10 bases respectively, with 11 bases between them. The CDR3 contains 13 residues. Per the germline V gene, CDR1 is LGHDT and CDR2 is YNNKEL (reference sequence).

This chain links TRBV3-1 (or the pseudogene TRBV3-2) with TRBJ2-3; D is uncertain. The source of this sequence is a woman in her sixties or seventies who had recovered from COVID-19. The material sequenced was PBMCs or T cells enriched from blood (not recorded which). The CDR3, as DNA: TGTGCCAGCAGCCAAGATTTAACCACGGCGCAGTATTTT. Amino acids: CASSQDLTTAQYF.